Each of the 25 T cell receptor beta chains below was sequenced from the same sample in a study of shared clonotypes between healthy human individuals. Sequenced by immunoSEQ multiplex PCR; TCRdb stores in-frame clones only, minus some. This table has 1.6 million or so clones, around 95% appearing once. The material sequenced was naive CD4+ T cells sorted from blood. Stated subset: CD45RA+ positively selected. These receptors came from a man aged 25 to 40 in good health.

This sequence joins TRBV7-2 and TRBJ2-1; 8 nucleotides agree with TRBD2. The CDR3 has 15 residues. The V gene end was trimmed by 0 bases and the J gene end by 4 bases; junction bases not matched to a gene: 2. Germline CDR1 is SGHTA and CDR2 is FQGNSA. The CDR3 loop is CASSLAASGYNEQFF. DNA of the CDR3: TGTGCCAGCAGCTTAGCAGCTAGCGGGTACAATGAGCAGTTCTTC.

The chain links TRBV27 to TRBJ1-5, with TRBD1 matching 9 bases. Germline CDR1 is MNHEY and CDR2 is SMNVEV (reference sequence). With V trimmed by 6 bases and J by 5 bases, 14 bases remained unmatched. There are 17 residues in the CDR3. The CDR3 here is CASRGLNRGTGYQPQHF. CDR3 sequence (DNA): TGTGCCAGCAGGGGCCTAAACCGTGGGACAGGGTATCAGCCCCAGCATTTT.

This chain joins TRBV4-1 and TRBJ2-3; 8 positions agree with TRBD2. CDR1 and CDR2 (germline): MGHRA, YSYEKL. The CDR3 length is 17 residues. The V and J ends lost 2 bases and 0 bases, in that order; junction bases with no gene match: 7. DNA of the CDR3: TGCGCCAGCAGCCAAAAATTATTAGCGGGGAGCACAGATACGCAGTATTTT. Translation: CASSQKLLAGSTDTQYF.

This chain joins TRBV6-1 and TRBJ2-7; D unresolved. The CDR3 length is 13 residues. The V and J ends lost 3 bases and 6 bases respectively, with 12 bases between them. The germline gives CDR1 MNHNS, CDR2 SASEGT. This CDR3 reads CASSDISLGEQYF. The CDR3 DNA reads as TGTGCCAGCAGTGATATTAGCTTGGGCGAGCAGTACTTC.

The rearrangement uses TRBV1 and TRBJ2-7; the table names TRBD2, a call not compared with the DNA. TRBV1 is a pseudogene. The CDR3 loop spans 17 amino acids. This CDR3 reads CTSSRGEIAGVSYEQYF. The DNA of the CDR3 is TGCACCAGCAGCCGAGGGGAGATAGCGGGAGTAAGCTACGAGCAGTACTTC.

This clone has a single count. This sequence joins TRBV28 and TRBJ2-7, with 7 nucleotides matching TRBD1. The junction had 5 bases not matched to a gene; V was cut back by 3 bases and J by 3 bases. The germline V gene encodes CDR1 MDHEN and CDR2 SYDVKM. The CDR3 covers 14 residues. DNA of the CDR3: TGTGCCAGCAGTTTCCCGGGACAGCTCTACGAGCAGTACTTC. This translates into CASSFPGQLYEQYF.

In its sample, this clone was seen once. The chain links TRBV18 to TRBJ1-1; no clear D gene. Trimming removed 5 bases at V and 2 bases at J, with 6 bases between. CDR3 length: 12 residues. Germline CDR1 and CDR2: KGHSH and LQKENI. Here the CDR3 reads CASSTDNTEAFF. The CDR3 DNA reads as TGTGCCAGCTCAACCGACAACACTGAAGCTTTCTTT. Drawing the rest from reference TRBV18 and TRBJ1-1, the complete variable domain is NAGVMQNPRHLVRRRGQEARLRCSPMKGHSHVYWYRQLPEEGLKFMVYLQKENIIDESGMPKERFSAEFPKEGPSILRIQQVVRGDSAAYFCASSTDNTEAFFGQGTRLTVV.

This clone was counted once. CDR3 in DNA: TGCGCCAGCAGCCAAGAGGGGGTTGCGGGAGCGGGCTACACCTTC. Its protein product is CASSQEGVAGAGYTF. V and J are TRBV4-3 and TRBJ1-2; tentative D call: TRBD1 (5 bases). The CDR3 contains 15 residues. Per germline, CDR1 LGHNA and CDR2 YSLEER. V lost 0 bases and J 8 bases, leaving 16 bases between the germline ends.

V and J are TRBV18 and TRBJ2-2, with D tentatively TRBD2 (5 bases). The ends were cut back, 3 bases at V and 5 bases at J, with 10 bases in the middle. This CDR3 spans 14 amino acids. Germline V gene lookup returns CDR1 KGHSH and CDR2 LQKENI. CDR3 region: CASSPIGETGELFF. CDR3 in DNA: TGTGCCAGCTCACCCATCGGGGAAACCGGGGAGCTGTTTTTT.

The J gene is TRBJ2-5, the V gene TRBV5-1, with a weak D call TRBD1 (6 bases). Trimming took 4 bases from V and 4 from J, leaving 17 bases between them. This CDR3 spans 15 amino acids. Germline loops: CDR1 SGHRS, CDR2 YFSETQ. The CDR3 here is CASSPDRRAGETQYF. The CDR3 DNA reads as TGCGCCAGCAGCCCGGACAGACGGGCTGGAGAGACCCAGTACTTC.

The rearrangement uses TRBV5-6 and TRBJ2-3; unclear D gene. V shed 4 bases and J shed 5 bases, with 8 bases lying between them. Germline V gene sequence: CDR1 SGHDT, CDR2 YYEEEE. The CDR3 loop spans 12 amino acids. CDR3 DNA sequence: TGTGCCAGCAGCCCCGGTCGAGATACGCAGTATTTT. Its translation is CASSPGRDTQYF.

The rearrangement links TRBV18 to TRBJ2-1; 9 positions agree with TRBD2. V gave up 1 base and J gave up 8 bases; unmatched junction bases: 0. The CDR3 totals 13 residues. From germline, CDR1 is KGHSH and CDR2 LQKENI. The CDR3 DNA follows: TGTGCCAGCTCACCACGACTAGCGGATGAGCAGTTCTTC. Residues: CASSPRLADEQFF.

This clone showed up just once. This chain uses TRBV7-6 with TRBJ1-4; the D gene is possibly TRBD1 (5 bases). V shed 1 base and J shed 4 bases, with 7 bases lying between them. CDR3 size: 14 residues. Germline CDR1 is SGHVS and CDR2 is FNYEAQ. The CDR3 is CASSLDRYNEKLFF. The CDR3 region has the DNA TGTGCCAGCAGCTTAGACAGGTATAATGAAAAACTGTTTTTT.

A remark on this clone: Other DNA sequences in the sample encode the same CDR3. CDR3 nucleotide sequence: TGTGCCAGCAGCTTAGAAAGGGCAGATACGCAGTATTTT. The encoded protein is CASSLERADTQYF. This chain links TRBV11-2 with TRBJ2-3; D gene ambiguous. The CDR3 length is 13 residues. CDR1 is SGHAT, CDR2 FQNNGV, per germline. Trimming took off 0 bases at V and 4 bases at J, with 5 bases between the two ends. The full variable domain, its missing parts supplied by reference TRBV11-2 and TRBJ2-3, is EAGVAQSPRYKIIEKRQSVAFWCNPISGHATLYWYQQILGQGPKLLIQFQNNGVVDDSQLPKDRFSAERLKGVDSTLKIQPAKLEDSAVYLCASSLERADTQYFGPGTRLTVL.

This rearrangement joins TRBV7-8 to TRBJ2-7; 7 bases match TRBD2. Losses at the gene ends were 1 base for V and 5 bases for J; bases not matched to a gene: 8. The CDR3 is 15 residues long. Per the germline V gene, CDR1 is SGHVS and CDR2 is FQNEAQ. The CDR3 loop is CASSLVLAVRNEQYF. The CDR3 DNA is TGTGCCAGCAGCTTAGTCCTAGCGGTTCGGAACGAGCAGTACTTC.

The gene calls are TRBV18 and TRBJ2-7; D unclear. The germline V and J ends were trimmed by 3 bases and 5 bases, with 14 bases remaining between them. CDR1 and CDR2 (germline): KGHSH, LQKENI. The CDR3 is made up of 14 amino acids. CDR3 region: CASSPRRERDEQYF. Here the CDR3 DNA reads TGTGCCAGCTCACCCCGTAGGGAACGGGACGAGCAGTACTTC.

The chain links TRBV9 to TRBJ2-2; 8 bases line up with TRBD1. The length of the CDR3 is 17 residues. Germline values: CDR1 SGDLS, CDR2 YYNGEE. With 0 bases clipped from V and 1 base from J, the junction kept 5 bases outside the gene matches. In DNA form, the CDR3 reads TGTGCCAGCAGCGTAGACAGGACAGGGATGAACACCGGGGAGCTGTTTTTT. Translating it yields CASSVDRTGMNTGELFF.

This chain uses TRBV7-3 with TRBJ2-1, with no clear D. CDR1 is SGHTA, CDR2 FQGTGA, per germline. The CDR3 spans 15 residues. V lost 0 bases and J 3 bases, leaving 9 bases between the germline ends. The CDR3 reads CASSLTGVNYNEQFF. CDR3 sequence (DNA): TGTGCCAGCAGCTTAACTGGAGTTAACTACAATGAGCAGTTCTTC.

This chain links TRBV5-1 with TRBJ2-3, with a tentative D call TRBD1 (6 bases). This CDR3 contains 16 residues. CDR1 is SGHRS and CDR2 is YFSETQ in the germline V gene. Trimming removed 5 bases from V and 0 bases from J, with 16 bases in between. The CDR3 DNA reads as TGCGCCAGCAGTCTCGACAGGTCATCTAGCACAGATACGCAGTATTTT. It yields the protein CASSLDRSSSTDTQYF.

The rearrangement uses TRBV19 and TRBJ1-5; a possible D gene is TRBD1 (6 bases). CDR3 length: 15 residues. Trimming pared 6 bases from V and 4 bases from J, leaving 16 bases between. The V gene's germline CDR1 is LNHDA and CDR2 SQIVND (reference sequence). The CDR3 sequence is CASRSRTAANQPQHF. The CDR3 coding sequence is TGTGCCAGTAGGTCCCGGACAGCAGCTAATCAGCCCCAGCATTTT.

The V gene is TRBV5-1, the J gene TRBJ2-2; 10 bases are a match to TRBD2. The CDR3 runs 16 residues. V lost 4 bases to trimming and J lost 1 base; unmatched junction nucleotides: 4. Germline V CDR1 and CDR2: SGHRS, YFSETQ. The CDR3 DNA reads TGCGCCAGCAGCACCGGACTAGCGGTGAACACCGGGGAGCTGTTTTTT. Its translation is CASSTGLAVNTGELFF.

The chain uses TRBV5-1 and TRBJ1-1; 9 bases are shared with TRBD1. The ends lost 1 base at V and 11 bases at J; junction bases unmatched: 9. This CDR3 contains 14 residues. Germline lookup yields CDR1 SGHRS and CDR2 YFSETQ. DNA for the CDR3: TGCGCCAGCAGCTTGCAAACAGGGGGCGGGGAGGCTTTCTTT. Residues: CASSLQTGGGEAFF.

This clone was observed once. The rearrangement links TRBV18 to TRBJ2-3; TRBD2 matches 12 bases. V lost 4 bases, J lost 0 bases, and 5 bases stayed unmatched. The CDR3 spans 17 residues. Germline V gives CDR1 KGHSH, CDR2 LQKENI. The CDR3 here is CASSRGTSGLSTDTQYF. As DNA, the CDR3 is TGTGCCAGCTCACGAGGGACTAGCGGGCTCAGCACAGATACGCAGTATTTT.

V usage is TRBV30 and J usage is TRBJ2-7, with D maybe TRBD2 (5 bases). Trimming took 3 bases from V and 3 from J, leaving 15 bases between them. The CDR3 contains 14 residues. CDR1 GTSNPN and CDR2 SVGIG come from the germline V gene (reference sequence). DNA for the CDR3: TGTGCCTGGAGCCTACCCCCTAGCATCTACGAGCAGTACTTC. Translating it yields CAWSLPPSIYEQYF.

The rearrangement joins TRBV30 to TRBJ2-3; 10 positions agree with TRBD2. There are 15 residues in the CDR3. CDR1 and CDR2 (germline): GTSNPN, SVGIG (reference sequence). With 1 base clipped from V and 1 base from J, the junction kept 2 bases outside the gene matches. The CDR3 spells CAWSDGTSGTDTQYF. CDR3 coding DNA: TGTGCCTGGAGTGACGGGACTAGCGGCACAGATACGCAGTATTTT.